Listed below are T cell receptor beta chains from one sample, sequenced in a study of blood T cells in healthy people across ages. TCRdb passed the 5' RACE reads through MiXCR, listing each CDR3 protein once. The table includes about 580,000 distinct CDR3 sequences, around half detected once. The sequenced sample was blood. Receptor source: a man older than 75 in good health. Both conserved end residues are part of each CDR3. The D gene is left open where the match is weak. The size field is filled for only some rows; it gives once, few, many or a size class.

TRBV29-1,TRBJ2-7,TRBD1,few,TGCAGCGCCAGTGACAGGGGTCCTACCTACGAGCAGTACTTC,CSASDRGPTYEQYF
TRBV5-1,TRBJ2-1,TRBD2,few,TGCGCCAGCAGCCCAAACCAGCGGGAGTCGGGGAATGAGCAGTTCTTC,CASSPNQRESGNEQFF
TRBV20-1,TRBJ2-3,TRBD2,few,TGCAGTGCTAGCCCCCCTAGCGGGGCTAGCACAGATACGCAGTATTTT,CSASPPSGASTDTQYF
TRBV5-1,TRBJ1-2,TRBD1,-,TGCGCCAGCAGCGACACCGGGACAGGGGCTTATGGCTACACCTTC,CASSDTGTGAYGYTF
TRBV12-5,TRBJ1-1,-,-,TGTGCTAGTGTTCCCGCGGAGGCAGGCTGGGGGAACACTGAAGCTTTCTTT,CASVPAEAGWGNTEAFF
TRBV12-3/TRBV12-4,TRBJ1-1,-,-,TGTGCCAGCAGTTCCCTGGATCGGACTGAAGCTTTCTTT,CASSSLDRTEAFF
TRBV6-6,TRBJ1-2,-,many,TGTGCCAGCAGTTACTCTTCGCCGTCCGAGGCTCCCCATGGCTACACCTTC,CASSYSSPSEAPHGYTF
TRBV25-1,TRBJ2-1,-,few,TGTGCCAGCAGTGAATATTCGGGTTGGAACAATGAGCAGTTCTTC,CASSEYSGWNNEQFF
TRBV3-1,TRBJ2-5,-,-,TGTGCCAGCAGCCAGCAACAGCTTCCCCAAGAGACCCAGTACTTC,CASSQQQLPQETQYF
TRBV6-6,TRBJ2-1,-,many,TGTGCCAGCAGTTACCAAGGTCGTAGCGGCCACAATGAGCAGTTCTTC,CASSYQGRSGHNEQFF
TRBV19,TRBJ2-1,-,few,TGTGCCAGTAGTCCGGACACTCCCCTAATGTTCTTC,CASSPDTPLMFF
TRBV7-9,TRBJ1-1,TRBD1,-,TGTGCCAGCAGCCCGAGACAGGGCCCAAATATGGAAGCTTTCTTT,CASSPRQGPNMEAFF
TRBV4-2,TRBJ1-2,-,-,TGTGCCAGCAGCCAAGATGGAGACGGACCTTCCCCTTATGGCTACACCTTC,CASSQDGDGPSPYGYTF
TRBV5-1,TRBJ2-2,-,-,TGCGCCAGCAGCTTACCGACCGAGAACACCGGGGAGCTGTTTTTT,CASSLPTENTGELFF
TRBV20-1,TRBJ2-3,TRBD2,-,TGCAGTGTTAGAGGGACTAGCGGGAATGTAGATACGCAGTATTTT,CSVRGTSGNVDTQYF
TRBV7-9,TRBJ2-4,-,few,TGTGCCAGCAGCCCGATGGGCCGTGCCGACATTCAGTACTTC,CASSPMGRADIQYF
TRBV21-1,TRBJ2-7,-,-,TGTGCCAGCAGCGAAAATCGACAGCCCTACGAGCAGTACTTC,CASSENRQPYEQYF
TRBV25-1,TRBJ1-1,-,-,TGTGCCAGCAGTGAATCTTCTGGGGTGGAAGCTTTCTTT,CASSESSGVEAFF
TRBV12-3/TRBV12-4,TRBJ2-1,TRBD2,-,TGTGCCAGCAGCTCAGGACTAGCGCGGAACAATGAGCAGTTCTTC,CASSSGLARNNEQFF
TRBV24-1,TRBJ2-2,TRBD2,once,TGTGCCACCAGTGGCGAGACTAGCGGGGAAACCGGGGAGCTGTTTTTT,CATSGETSGETGELFF
TRBV7-2,TRBJ2-1,TRBD1,few,TGTGCCAGCGGCCGGGACAGGGTCAATGAGCAGTTCTTC,CASGRDRVNEQFF
TRBV15,TRBJ1-5,-,few,TGTGCCACCAGCAGAGGTCTAGCCAGGGGAGGAAATCAGCCCCAGCATTTT,CATSRGLARGGNQPQHF
TRBV18,TRBJ2-7,TRBD1,few,TGTGCCAGCTCACCAGGACAGGGGAGGCTCCACGAGCAGTACTTC,CASSPGQGRLHEQYF
TRBV7-9,TRBJ2-4,TRBD2,-,TGTGCCAGCAGCCACCCGGATGCGGGAGGCCACATTCAGTACTTC,CASSHPDAGGHIQYF
TRBV5-1,TRBJ2-7,-,-,TGCGCCAGCAGCTTTGGGGGAATACAGGGCTACGAGCAGTACTTC,CASSFGGIQGYEQYF
TRBV20-1,TRBJ1-4,-,-,TGCAGTGCCCCGACAGGTCTAAATGAAAAACTGTTTTTT,CSAPTGLNEKLFF
TRBV6-5,TRBJ2-1,TRBD1,few,TGTGCCAGCAGTTACTCGAGGCAGGGGGCAGAGCAGTTCTTC,CASSYSRQGAEQFF
TRBV20-1,TRBJ1-1,-,-,TGCAGTGCTAGAGTAAGCGAGTCCATGAACACTGAAGCTTTCTTT,CSARVSESMNTEAFF
TRBV20-1,TRBJ2-7,TRBD1,-,TGCAGTGCTAAGAGGACAGGGCTCTCCTACGAGCAGTACTTC,CSAKRTGLSYEQYF
TRBV4-1,TRBJ2-7,-,-,TGCGCCAGCAGCCAAGATAAAGGGCTCTCCTACGAGCAGTACTTC,CASSQDKGLSYEQYF
TRBV14,TRBJ2-5,-,few,TGTGCCAGCAGCCAAGACCCCGAATGGGGGATGACCCAGTACTTC,CASSQDPEWGMTQYF
TRBV20-1,TRBJ2-1,-,few,TGCAGTGCTAGTCTACCCTCGGGACAAATACCGAATGAGCAGTTCTTC,CSASLPSGQIPNEQFF
TRBV7-9,TRBJ2-5,-,many,TGTGCCAGCAGCTTAGTTGAAGAGACCCAGTACTTC,CASSLVEETQYF
TRBV29-1,TRBJ2-1,-,once,TGCAGCGTTGAAGCAGGGGCAGAGACCCAGTTCTTC,CSVEAGAETQFF
TRBV4-3,TRBJ1-2,-,-,TGCGCCAGCAGCCAAGATAGGGCCCCCTATGGCCACACCTTC,CASSQDRAPYGHTF
TRBV13,TRBJ2-5,TRBD1,-,TGTGCCAGCAGCCCCGAGACTCGGACAGGGGGGGAGACCCAGTACTTC,CASSPETRTGGETQYF
TRBV21-1,TRBJ1-3,-,once,TGTGCCAGCGTCACACAGGATTTTATCTCTGGAAACACCATATATTTT,CASVTQDFISGNTIYF
TRBV7-6,TRBJ1-2,TRBD1,-,TGTGCCAGCAGCTTATACCCTGGACAGGGGAGTCTGGGGGGCTACACCTTC,CASSLYPGQGSLGGYTF